This TCR beta chain was profiled in a study of blood T cells in healthy people across ages. Study-wide results and limits: Donors of long life had a larger count of naive CD4+ cells and greater diversity than aged donors. The unsorted PBMCs prevented any conclusive comparison of naive versus antigen-experienced cells.

Alongside a J-beta primer mix, a sample-barcoded 5' primer served in a second PCR lasting about 7 to 11 cycles. Template switching added a 12-random-nucleotide identifier to every cDNA molecule. One entry per CDR3 protein results from TCRdb running MiXCR on the 5' RACE reads. The table has 650,000 to 1,000,000 distinct CDR3 sequences, about 37% seen once. Of note for this clonotype: Antigen specificity is unknown.

J gave up 1 base and V 6 bases, and 11 bases lay outside the gene matches. CDR3 size: 16 residues. This sequence originates from a man in his late teens or twenties in good health. V and J are TRBV12-3 or TRBV12-4 and TRBJ1-1, with 7 bases that match TRBD1. The sample taken for sequencing was blood. The CDR3 DNA reads TGTGCCAGCAGGAAAACCCGAGCAGGGGGGAACACTGAAGCTTTCTTT. It encodes CASRKTRAGGNTEAFF.